Below are 9 T cell receptor beta chains sequenced from a single sample in a study of blood T cells in healthy people across ages. For the second PCR, which ran for roughly 7 to 11 cycles, a sample-barcoded 5' primer and a J-beta primer mix were used. TCRdb re-analysed the 5' RACE reads in MiXCR, keeping a single row per CDR3 protein. The sample comprises hundreds of thousands of distinct CDR3 sequences, 58% of which are singletons, and 30% to 45% rests with the top ten. The specimen sequenced was blood. Receptor source: a man aged 55 to 70 in good health.

This chain uses TRBV5-1 with TRBJ1-1; D is unresolved. The CDR3 sequence is 14 residues long. V was shortened by 4 bases and J by 1 base, with 11 bases between the two germline ends. Per the germline V gene, CDR1 is SGHRS and CDR2 is YFSETQ. The CDR3: CASSTQEGNTEAFF. CDR3 coding DNA: TGCGCCAGCAGCACCCAGGAGGGGAACACTGAAGCTTTCTTT. The whole variable domain, filled in from reference TRBV5-1 and TRBJ1-1, reads KAGVTQTPRYLIKTRGQQVTLSCSPISGHRSVSWYQQTPGQGLQFLFEYFSETQRNKGNFPGRFSGRQFSNSRSEMNVSTLELGDSALYLCASSTQEGNTEAFFGQGTRLTVV.

V is TRBV7-9 and J is TRBJ2-2; D uncertain. Germline assignment: CDR1 SEHNR and CDR2 FQNEAQ (reference sequence). This CDR3 has 13 residues. V was pared by 2 bases and J by 2 bases, with 3 bases between. The CDR3 is CASSLTNTGELFF. The DNA of the CDR3 is TGTGCCAGCAGCTTAACAAACACCGGGGAGCTGTTTTTT. Full variable domain (missing parts from reference TRBV7-9 and TRBJ2-2): DTGVSQNPRHKITKRGQNVTFRCDPISEHNRLYWYRQTLGQGPEFLTYFQNEAQLEKSRLLSDRFSAERPKGSFSTLEIQRTEQGDSAMYLCASSLTNTGELFFGEGSRLTVL.

The genes are TRBV6-5 and TRBJ2-4; TRBD2 is a possible D gene (5 bases). The DNA end is more similar to TRBJ2-7, so the J call may be wrong. In germline, CDR1 is MNHEY, CDR2 SVGAGI. This CDR3 comprises 13 residues. The DNA of the CDR3 is TGTGCCAGCAGAGGTTCGGGGTACTACGAGCAGTACTTC. As protein: CASRGSGYYEQYF.

The rearrangement uses TRBV5-1 and TRBJ2-5; D possibly matches TRBD1 or TRBD2 (6 bases each). The germline gives CDR1 SGHRS, CDR2 YFSETQ. V lost 9 bases to trimming and J lost 4 bases, with 16 bases between them. This CDR3 is 13 amino acids long. CDR3 nucleotide sequence: TGCGCCACCGGACAGAAGGGGGGAGAGACCCAGTACTTC. The encoded protein is CATGQKGGETQYF.

The gene calls are TRBV19 and TRBJ1-1, with TRBD1 as a possible D gene (6 bases). Trimming removed 4 bases at V and 5 bases at J, with 14 bases between. Germline V gene data show CDR1 as LNHDA and CDR2 as SQIVND (reference sequence). This CDR3 has 14 residues. The CDR3 DNA is TGTGCCAGTAGTACCCCCGGGACAAAGACTGAAGCTTTCTTT. This codes for CASSTPGTKTEAFF.

The chain carries TRBV27 and TRBJ1-2; D perhaps matches TRBD1 (6 bases). V was trimmed by 0 bases and J by 3 bases, leaving 11 bases between them. Germline V lookup: CDR1 MNHEY, CDR2 SMNVEV (reference sequence). This CDR3 has 15 residues. The CDR3 here is CASSLSRQAYYGYTF. The CDR3 DNA sequence: TGTGCCAGCAGTTTATCGAGACAGGCTTACTATGGCTACACCTTC.

This clonotype occurred a few times. The chain couples TRBV5-1 to TRBJ2-5; TRBD2 might be the D (6 bases). Germline CDR1 reads SGHRS; CDR2 reads YFSETQ. The CDR3 sequence is 14 residues long. The V end was cut by 4 bases, the J end by 11 bases, with 21 bases between. CDR3 sequence (DNA): TGCGCCAGCAGCCCACGACCGGAATCGGGGGAGCAGTACTTC. This gives the protein CASSPRPESGEQYF.

The J gene is TRBJ2-5, the V gene TRBV7-2, with 10 bases matching TRBD2. Matching the DNA end better, TRBJ2-7 makes the J call doubtful. Germline V CDR1 and CDR2: SGHTA, FQGNSA. The CDR3 is 18 residues long. CDR3 in DNA: TGTGCCAGCAGCTTAGTAGTGGCTAGCGGGAGATATTTTTACGAGCAGTACTTC. This gives the protein CASSLVVASGRYFYEQYF.

The chain is built from TRBV20-1 and TRBJ2-1; 7 bases fit TRBD2. There are 15 residues in the CDR3. Trimming at V came to 0 bases and at J to 4 bases, leaving 6 bases not matched to a gene. Germline loops: CDR1 DFQATT, CDR2 SNEGSKA (reference sequence). The CDR3 DNA is TGCAGTGCTAGAGATCTACAGCGGGGATACAATGAGCAGTTCTTC. Protein sequence: CSARDLQRGYNEQFF.